Following are 9 T cell receptor beta chains from one sample sequenced in a study of blood T cell repertoires in COVID-19. TCRdb keeps only in-frame clones here, not all; method: immunoSEQ multiplex PCR. The profile shows under 300,000 clones, approximately 91% of them singletons. Sequenced material: PBMCs or T cells enriched from blood (not recorded which). Every receptor here comes from a woman aged 25 to 45 who had recovered from COVID-19.

The rearrangement links TRBV10-2 to TRBJ2-7, with D maybe TRBD2 (5 bases). CDR1 and CDR2 (germline): WSHSY, SAAADI. This CDR3 has 15 amino acids. Trimming stripped 6 bases from V and 6 bases from J, with 21 bases between. The CDR3 DNA reads as TGCGCCAGCAGGCTCTTTCCCCCCTCGGGGAGCGAGCAGTACTTC. Translation: CASRLFPPSGSEQYF.

The chain couples TRBV7-6 to TRBJ2-1, with D possibly being TRBD1 (6 bases). V lost 4 bases, J lost 2 bases, and 18 bases lay in between. CDR3 size: 17 residues. Germline assignment: CDR1 SGHVS and CDR2 FNYEAQ. CDR3 residues: CASSSLVPRTAYNEQFF. In nucleotides, the CDR3 is TGTGCCAGCAGCTCATTAGTCCCCCGGACAGCCTACAATGAGCAGTTCTTC.

The chain is built from TRBV6-5 and TRBJ2-7, with D unclear. The CDR3 spans 12 residues. V shed 4 bases and J shed 0 bases, with 4 bases lying between them. CDR1 MNHEY and CDR2 SVGAGI come from the germline V gene. Here the CDR3 reads CASSSSSYEQYF. In DNA, the CDR3 is TGTGCCAGCAGTTCTAGCTCCTACGAGCAGTACTTC.

This clone showed up just once. The chain recombines TRBV20-1 with TRBJ2-3; D gene uncertain. Trimming took off 4 bases at V and 4 bases at J, with 6 bases between the two ends. The CDR3 covers 11 residues. Germline V gene sequence: CDR1 DFQATT, CDR2 SNEGSKA (reference sequence). The CDR3 nucleotides read TGCAGTGCTACCCCTTCAGATACGCAGTATTTT. Amino acid sequence: CSATPSDTQYF.

The chain employs TRBV5-6 and TRBJ1-2, with D tentatively TRBD1 (5 bases). Trimming removed 3 bases at V and 2 bases at J, with 11 bases between. The CDR3 runs 14 residues. CDR1 is SGHDT and CDR2 is YYEEEE in the germline V gene. CDR3 DNA: TGTGCCAGCAGCTGGGGCAGCAACAACTATGGCTACACCTTC. Translating it yields CASSWGSNNYGYTF.

To note about this clone: The germline gene is not matched at one end of the junction; a read error may be the cause. CDR3 sequence reads: CASSPPWSF. In nucleotides, the CDR3 is TGTGCCAGCAGTCCCCCCTGGAGCTTC. The chain recombines TRBV28 with TRBJ2-4; D gene ambiguous. Per the germline V gene, CDR1 is MDHEN and CDR2 is SYDVKM. This CDR3 is 9 amino acids long.

This chain connects TRBV28 to TRBJ1-5; maybe TRBD1 (6 bases). From germline, CDR1 is MDHEN and CDR2 SYDVKM. The V and J ends lost 2 bases and 11 bases respectively, with 13 bases between them. The CDR3 loop spans 13 amino acids. The CDR3 loop is CASSLGRGLTQHF. CDR3 coding DNA: TGTGCCAGCAGTTTAGGTAGGGGGTTGACCCAGCATTTT. The full variable domain, in which reference TRBV28 and TRBJ1-5 provide the parts outside the CDR3, is DVKVTQSSRYLVKRTGEKVFLECVQDMDHENMFWYRQDPGLGLRLIYFSYDVKMKEKGDIPEGYSVSREKKERFSLILESASTNQTSMYLCASSLGRGLTQHFGDGTRLSIL.

V usage is TRBV19 and J usage is TRBJ1-5; 7 positions agree with TRBD1. The ends lost 7 bases at V and 9 bases at J; junction bases unmatched: 3. Germline V gene lookup returns CDR1 LNHDA and CDR2 SQIVND (reference sequence). The CDR3 loop spans 11 amino acids. The chain's CDR3 is CASKGAVPQHF. Here the CDR3 DNA reads TGTGCCAGTAAGGGGGCGGTGCCCCAGCATTTT.

This sequence joins TRBV4-1 and TRBJ2-3, with 11 bases identical to TRBD2. Germline V gene data show CDR1 as MGHRA and CDR2 as YSYEKL. The V and J ends lost 7 bases and 1 base, in that order; junction bases with no gene match: 7. The length of the CDR3 is 16 residues. CDR3 loop: CASTTPGLAGTDTQYF. As DNA, the CDR3 is TGCGCCAGCACGACCCCGGGACTAGCGGGCACAGATACGCAGTATTTT.